This TCR beta chain derives from a study of T cell repertoires and HLA-DP antigens. Overall study: In vitro CD4+ alloreactivity was against HeLa-presented HLA-DP.

Findings of the study overall: Clones undetected before culture averaged approximately 34% against one allele and approximately 50% against the other.

Notes on this clone: No antigen is known for it.

Pre-culture CD4+ samples were sequenced deeply, targeting 150,000 to 250,000 T cell genomes. The data were produced by immunoSEQ multiplex PCR, yet TCRdb's version contains in-frame clones alone and is incomplete. The table has around 100,000 clones, nearly 95% seen once; the top ten hold approximately 0.25%. The CDR3 sequence is 15 residues long. CDR1 is SNHLY and CDR2 is FYNNEI in the germline V gene. V was shortened by 3 bases and J by 2 bases, with 11 bases between the two germline ends. The sequencing input was CD4+ T cells from PBMCs. The V and J genes are TRBV2 and TRBJ2-1, with a possible D match to TRBD2 (5 bases). The receptor was isolated from a young woman in good health and CMV-seronegative. DNA for the CDR3: TGTGCCAGCAGTGAGGACGGGAACCCCTACAATGAGCAGTTCTTC. Amino acid sequence: CASSEDGNPYNEQFF.